This is a list of T cell receptor beta chains from one sample in a study of T cell responses to AZD1222 COVID-19 vaccine. Produced via immunoSEQ multiplex PCR; TCRdb's table is partial and in-frame only. The top ten clones hold around 1% of a sample with about 160,000 clones, about 91% of them seen once. The sample consisted of peripheral blood, taken 28 days after the second AZD1222 dose. The receptors stem from an adult who received the AZD1222 COVID-19 vaccine. Each CDR3 is given with its conserved first and last residue. Fields, in order: clone size, J gene, V gene, D gene, CDR3 DNA, CDR3 protein. D genes are given only for firm matches. Size is stated for part of the rows, as once, few or many counts, or as a class when the clone is expanded.

>NA|TRBJ1-2|TRBV2|NA
TGTGCCAGCAATCGGGGGATTAGAAACTATGGCTACACCTTC
CASNRGIRNYGYTF
>NA|TRBJ1-1|TRBV9|TRBD1
TGTGCCAGCAGCCCCCGGACAGGGACGAACACTGAAGCTTTCTTT
CASSPRTGTNTEAFF
>NA|TRBJ2-7|TRBV6-1|TRBD2
TGTGCCAGCAGTGATCCTAGCGGGGGGCTCTTAGGGCAGTACTTC
CASSDPSGGLLGQYF
>NA|TRBJ2-3|TRBV4-1|NA
TGCGCCAGCAGCCAAGTCTTGGGGCACACAGATACGCAGTATTTT
CASSQVLGHTDTQYF
>NA|TRBJ2-2|TRBV7-3|NA
TGTGCCAGCAGACCCGGGACACGGAACACCGGGGAGCTGTTTTTT
CASRPGTRNTGELFF
>NA|TRBJ1-3|TRBV4-1|TRBD1
TGCGCCAGCAGCCAAGAGCCGGGACAGGGAAACACCATATATTTT
CASSQEPGQGNTIYF
>once|TRBJ2-4|TRBV7-8|NA
TGTGCCAGCAGCTTTGTGGGGGACCTAGCCAAAAACATTCAGTACTTC
CASSFVGDLAKNIQYF
>once|TRBJ1-5|TRBV6-5|NA
TGTGCCAGCGATCCAGGAGGCAATCAGCCCCAGCATTTT
CASDPGGNQPQHF
>NA|TRBJ2-7|TRBV7-9|NA
TGTGCCAGCAGCCCCAACCTCAGGGTGGCGTACGAGCAGTACTTC
CASSPNLRVAYEQYF
>NA|TRBJ2-5|TRBV5-1|NA
TGCGCCAGCAGCTTGCGAGGAATCCAAGAGACCCAGTACTTC
CASSLRGIQETQYF
>NA|TRBJ1-3|TRBV21-1|NA
TGTGCCAGCAGCAAAGTTAATCGTCTTCAGGGTATGGGGACCTCTGGAAACACCATATATTTT
CASSKVNRLQGMGTSGNTIYF
>NA|TRBJ2-7|TRBV19|TRBD1
TGTGCCAGTAGTCCGAGACAGGGGTATTTGCAGTACTTC
CASSPRQGYLQYF
>NA|TRBJ2-3|TRBV2|NA
TGTGCCAGCAGTGAAGTAGCGTACACAGATACGCAGTATTTT
CASSEVAYTDTQYF
>NA|TRBJ1-1|TRBV4-1|NA
TGCGCCAGCAGCACCCGGGGGGTAAACACTGAAGCTTTCTTT
CASSTRGVNTEAFF
>once|TRBJ2-7|TRBV9|TRBD2
TGTGCCAGCGGCGACGGGGGGGTTCCCTACGAGCAGTACTTC
CASGDGGVPYEQYF
>few|TRBJ1-6|TRBV27|TRBD1
TGTGCCAGCAGTCCCGGACAGGGGAATTCACCCCTCCACTTT
CASSPGQGNSPLHF
>NA|TRBJ2-1|TRBV5-1|TRBD1
TGCGCCAGCAGCCCCGACAGGGGTAACCAGTTCTTC
CASSPDRGNQFF
>NA|TRBJ2-6|TRBV5-8|NA
TGTGCCAGCAGCTTGGCGAACTCTGGGGCCAACGTCCTGACTTTC
CASSLANSGANVLTF
>NA|TRBJ2-3|TRBV7-9|NA
TGTGCCAGCGGAAGGACAGATACGCAGTATTTT
CASGRTDTQYF
>NA|TRBJ1-5|TRBV2|TRBD1
TGTGCCAGCAGTGCCTGGACAGGAGAAGATCAGCCCCAGCATTTT
CASSAWTGEDQPQHF
>NA|TRBJ1-6|TRBV5-1|NA
TGCGCCAGCAGCCCCCAGAGTAATTCACCCCTCCATTTT
CASSPQSNSPLHF